These T cell receptor beta chains were read from a single sample in a study of blood T cell repertoires in COVID-19. Profiling relied on immunoSEQ multiplex PCR, and the TCRdb table lists in-frame clones only, not all of them. The repertoire includes 90,000 or so clones, about nine tenths of them detected once, and approximately 7% sits in the top ten. The sample was peripheral blood. Every receptor here comes from a man aged 18 to 35 with COVID-19, enrolled during active disease. Each CDR3 is given with its conserved first and last residue. The listing skips clone size in some rows; elsewhere it reads once, few, many or a size class.

CDR3aa: CASSFSSYNEQFF; j_gene: TRBJ2-1; v_gene: TRBV27; abundance: once
CDR3aa: CASSVTLSGVMDEQFF; j_gene: TRBJ2-1; v_gene: TRBV9; abundance: NA
CDR3aa: CASSVEGVNTGELFF; j_gene: TRBJ2-2; v_gene: TRBV9; abundance: once
CDR3aa: CASIGGLTEAFF; j_gene: TRBJ1-1; v_gene: TRBV2; abundance: once
CDR3aa: CASGSGGSYEQYF; j_gene: TRBJ2-7; v_gene: TRBV27; abundance: once
CDR3aa: CASSPRGNPTNEKLFF; j_gene: TRBJ1-4; v_gene: TRBV14; abundance: few
CDR3aa: CASSPQGATNEKLFF; j_gene: TRBJ1-4; v_gene: TRBV18; abundance: once
CDR3aa: CASSRDPAGENIQYF; j_gene: TRBJ2-4; v_gene: TRBV18; abundance: NA
CDR3aa: CASSYTLREEDEQFF; j_gene: TRBJ2-1; v_gene: TRBV27; abundance: NA
CDR3aa: CASREIQGGYTF; j_gene: TRBJ1-2; v_gene: TRBV2; abundance: NA
CDR3aa: CAARASGAGELFF; j_gene: TRBJ2-2; v_gene: TRBV6-6; abundance: NA
CDR3aa: CASRPDYSYEQYF; j_gene: TRBJ2-7; v_gene: TRBV27; abundance: once
CDR3aa: CATSDEDRGQETQYF; j_gene: TRBJ2-5; v_gene: TRBV24-1; abundance: NA
CDR3aa: CASKDRVDDEQFF; j_gene: TRBJ2-1; v_gene: TRBV19; abundance: NA
CDR3aa: CASSLVDRTNYGYTF; j_gene: TRBJ1-2; v_gene: TRBV28; abundance: NA
CDR3aa: CASSFLRQAGSSEQYF; j_gene: TRBJ2-7; v_gene: TRBV28; abundance: NA
CDR3aa: CASRGSQNQPQHF; j_gene: TRBJ1-5; v_gene: TRBV19; abundance: NA
CDR3aa: CASSRTSRVQGPYNEQFF; j_gene: TRBJ2-1; v_gene: TRBV21-1; abundance: few
CDR3aa: CSVLPGQGAWAFF; j_gene: TRBJ1-1; v_gene: TRBV29-1; abundance: NA
CDR3aa: CASSVSGSSYNEQFF; j_gene: TRBJ2-1; v_gene: TRBV9; abundance: NA
CDR3aa: CASRRWRNTGELFF; j_gene: TRBJ2-2; v_gene: TRBV28; abundance: NA
CDR3aa: CASSFSSGTLQYF; j_gene: TRBJ2-3; v_gene: TRBV11-2; abundance: NA
CDR3aa: CASSPTGTNEKLLF; j_gene: TRBJ1-4; v_gene: TRBV7-2; abundance: NA
CDR3aa: CASSIARDRAHEQYF; j_gene: TRBJ2-7; v_gene: TRBV19; abundance: NA
CDR3aa: CASSTGTSGNWEQFF; j_gene: TRBJ2-1; v_gene: TRBV6-6; abundance: NA
CDR3aa: CASSLKGAGQFF; j_gene: TRBJ2-1; v_gene: TRBV7-9; abundance: NA
CDR3aa: CASSLGCGGLTSNTEAFF; j_gene: TRBJ1-1; v_gene: TRBV3-1/TRBV3-2; abundance: NA
CDR3aa: CASSLPGVNTEAFF; j_gene: TRBJ1-1; v_gene: TRBV6-6; abundance: NA
CDR3aa: CASSLINRATGYTF; j_gene: TRBJ1-2; v_gene: TRBV7-2; abundance: NA
CDR3aa: CASSTPRGANTGELFF; j_gene: TRBJ2-2; v_gene: TRBV14; abundance: few
CDR3aa: CAIHGTSTDTQYF; j_gene: TRBJ2-3; v_gene: TRBV10-3; abundance: once
CDR3aa: CASSVAGPDTQYF; j_gene: TRBJ2-3; v_gene: TRBV9; abundance: NA
CDR3aa: CASSFGEEVDGYTF; j_gene: TRBJ1-2; v_gene: TRBV28; abundance: NA
CDR3aa: CATKAGDNQPQHF; j_gene: TRBJ1-5; v_gene: TRBV24-1; abundance: NA
CDR3aa: CASSLQETQYF; j_gene: TRBJ2-5; v_gene: TRBV7-9; abundance: NA
CDR3aa: CATSRDRGRDSPLHF; j_gene: TRBJ1-6; v_gene: TRBV15; abundance: NA
CDR3aa: CASSAQGISNTEAFF; j_gene: TRBJ1-1; v_gene: TRBV14; abundance: NA
CDR3aa: CASSLIVAVEDEQFF; j_gene: TRBJ2-1; v_gene: TRBV7-3; abundance: NA
CDR3aa: CASSLTGPYSNQPQHF; j_gene: TRBJ1-5; v_gene: TRBV27; abundance: NA
CDR3aa: CASSYSGVGYEQYF; j_gene: TRBJ2-7; v_gene: TRBV6-5; abundance: NA
CDR3aa: CASGGTASSYEQYF; j_gene: TRBJ2-7; v_gene: TRBV5-1; abundance: NA
CDR3aa: CASSPGLAGSDEQFF; j_gene: TRBJ2-1; v_gene: TRBV5-6; abundance: NA
CDR3aa: CASSQTLLGSNQPQHF; j_gene: TRBJ1-5; v_gene: TRBV3-1/TRBV3-2; abundance: NA
CDR3aa: CASSLLYEQYF; j_gene: TRBJ2-7; v_gene: TRBV25-1; abundance: NA
CDR3aa: CASSQSGTTFNTGELFF; j_gene: TRBJ2-2; v_gene: TRBV23-1; abundance: NA
CDR3aa: CASSFSQGNQPQHF; j_gene: TRBJ1-5; v_gene: TRBV27; abundance: once
CDR3aa: CASSYGVAGNTGELFF; j_gene: TRBJ2-2; v_gene: TRBV6-5; abundance: NA
CDR3aa: CASSTGTGAEQYF; j_gene: TRBJ2-7; v_gene: TRBV13; abundance: NA
CDR3aa: CATSDLQGAPTGELFF; j_gene: TRBJ2-2; v_gene: TRBV24-1; abundance: NA
CDR3aa: CASSLVLYTEAFF; j_gene: TRBJ1-1; v_gene: TRBV7-8; abundance: NA
CDR3aa: CASSVTGANTEAFF; j_gene: TRBJ1-1; v_gene: TRBV3-1/TRBV3-2; abundance: NA
CDR3aa: CASSGFSGLSFNEQFF; j_gene: TRBJ2-1; v_gene: TRBV27; abundance: NA
CDR3aa: CASSLELAGGRNEQYF; j_gene: TRBJ2-7; v_gene: TRBV11-2; abundance: NA
CDR3aa: CASSDLRGHRATEAFF; j_gene: TRBJ1-1; v_gene: TRBV11-2; abundance: NA
CDR3aa: CASSIAGTSGINEQFF; j_gene: TRBJ2-1; v_gene: TRBV27; abundance: NA
CDR3aa: CAIRYPGTGNCSEKLLF; j_gene: TRBJ1-4; v_gene: TRBV10-3; abundance: NA
CDR3aa: CASSSPGSRASYNSPLHF; j_gene: TRBJ1-6; v_gene: TRBV28; abundance: NA